Presented here are 17 T cell receptor beta chains from one specimen sequenced in a study of CD8 T cells in ankylosing spondylitis. A single record per CDR3 protein comes from TCRdb applying MiXCR to the 5' RACE reads. The profile shows some 120,000 distinct CDR3 sequences, about 7% of them singletons. Sequencing used blood, either unsorted or a sorted T cell fraction (not recorded which). The receptors derive from a male donor with ankylosing spondylitis or in good health (not recorded which).

CDR3 in amino acids: CASSVVGQGHEAFF. CDR3 DNA: TGTGCCAGCAGCGTAGTGGGACAGGGCCATGAAGCTTTCTTT. The genes are TRBV9 and TRBJ1-1; 9 bases line up with TRBD1. The CDR3 is 14 residues long. J lost 7 bases, V lost 0 bases, and 4 bases had no gene match. Germline lookup yields CDR1 SGDLS and CDR2 YYNGEE.

The sample holds many counts of this clonotype. The chain has TRBV20-1 and TRBJ2-4; D unresolved. The CDR3 is 13 residues long. V lost 0 bases, J lost 5 bases, and 8 bases lay in between. Germline CDR1 and CDR2: DFQATT and SNEGSKA (reference sequence). For the CDR3, the DNA is TGCAGTGCTAGAGATCAGTGGCAAAACATTCAGTACTTC. Translated, it gives CSARDQWQNIQYF.

Only a few counts were recorded for this clonotype. The gene calls are TRBV29-1 and TRBJ2-5, with 8 positions matching TRBD2. The junction had 9 bases not matched to a gene; V was cut back by 6 bases and J by 3 bases. Per germline, CDR1 SQVTM and CDR2 ANQGSEA. CDR3 length: 14 residues. DNA for the CDR3: TGCAGCGTATCGCTAGCGGGTACTAAAGAGACCCAGTACTTC. Its translation is CSVSLAGTKETQYF.

This clonotype was detected ten times or more. The V call is TRBV5-1, the J call TRBJ2-2; no firm D call. Trimming pared 7 bases from V and 6 bases from J, leaving 13 bases between. This CDR3 region has 13 residues. Germline V CDR1 and CDR2: SGHRS, YFSETQ. This chain's CDR3 is CASSKGEAGELFF. The CDR3 DNA follows: TGCGCCAGCTCCAAGGGTGAGGCCGGGGAGCTGTTTTTT.

This clonotype has only a few counts. The chain carries TRBV5-1 and TRBJ1-4; D remains unclear. The CDR3 is made up of 15 amino acids. Per germline, CDR1 SGHRS and CDR2 YFSETQ. Trimming shortened V by 0 bases and J by 2 bases, and 8 bases separated the two germline ends. CDR3 in amino acids: CASSLGASTNEKLFF. In DNA form, the CDR3 reads TGCGCCAGCAGCTTGGGGGCTTCGACTAATGAAAAACTGTTTTTT.

This clonotype was picked up a small number of times. The genes are TRBV6-2 or TRBV6-3 and TRBJ2-3; D unclear. Germline CDR1 is MNHEY and CDR2 is SVGEGT. Trimming pared 5 bases from V and 7 bases from J, leaving 1 base between. This CDR3 contains 9 residues. CDR3 region: CASSNTQYF. The CDR3 DNA reads TGTGCCAGCAGTAATACGCAGTATTTT.

This clonotype was recorded at least ten times. The rearrangement links TRBV29-1 to TRBJ1-2; perhaps TRBD1 as D (5 bases). The CDR3 has 13 amino acids. Germline CDR1 reads SQVTM; CDR2 reads ANQGSEA. Trimming removed 4 bases at V and 6 bases at J, with 15 bases between. Here the CDR3 DNA reads TGCAGCGTTGGGGTTGGGACGCGGGATGGCTACACCTTC. Protein: CSVGVGTRDGYTF.

This clonotype showed up many times. V is TRBV9 and J is TRBJ2-5, with TRBD1 matching 7 bases. Trimming cost V 3 bases and J 2 bases; bases outside gene matches: 4. The CDR3 has 14 amino acids. Germline V CDR1 and CDR2: SGDLS, YYNGEE. The CDR3 sequence: CASSAGTAQETQYF. CDR3 sequence (DNA): TGTGCCAGCAGCGCCGGGACAGCGCAAGAGACCCAGTACTTC.

This clonotype was recorded many times. The chain employs TRBV7-2 and TRBJ2-7, with D maybe TRBD1 (6 bases). Deletions cut 1 base from V and 3 bases from J, with 19 bases between. There are 17 residues in the CDR3. CDR1 and CDR2 (germline): SGHTA, FQGNSA. The CDR3 DNA reads as TGTGCCAGCAGCTTAGACGCAGGGGCCTTCCTCATCTACGAGCAGTACTTC. Translation: CASSLDAGAFLIYEQYF.

This clonotype came up a few times. Given a much more abundant clone one base away, this may be a read error. V and J are TRBV5-1 and TRBJ2-7; D gene unclear. Germline V gives CDR1 SGHRS, CDR2 YFSETQ. There are 12 residues in the CDR3. DNA for the CDR3: TGCGCCAGCAGCGAAAGCTCCTGCGAGCAGTACTTC. Amino acids: CASSESSCEQYF.

The chain recombines TRBV5-1 with TRBJ2-1, with 7 bases lining up with TRBD2. The CDR3 extends over 14 amino acids. From germline, CDR1 is SGHRS and CDR2 YFSETQ. V lost 0 bases and J lost 9; bases outside the gene matches: 6. The CDR3 coding sequence is TGCGCCAGCAGCTTGGGACTAGCTGTCGGTGAGCAGTTCTTC. This encodes CASSLGLAVGEQFF.

Turning to this clonotype: A single base separates this from a much larger clone, so it may be a read error. The chain couples TRBV5-5 to TRBJ1-1; 7 bases agree with TRBD1. This CDR3 has 14 amino acids. Looked up from germline, CDR1 is SGHKS and CDR2 is YYEKEE (reference sequence). The CDR3 sequence: CTSSSLTGRNEAFF. DNA of the CDR3: TGTACCAGCAGCTCGTTGACAGGGCGAAACGAAGCTTTCTTT.

This clonotype was recorded at least ten times. The chain uses TRBV7-6 and TRBJ2-5; 7 bases align to TRBD2. CDR1 is SGHVS and CDR2 is FNYEAQ in the germline V gene. The CDR3 runs to 15 residues. The junction had 4 bases not matched to a gene; V was cut back by 2 bases and J by 1 base. CDR3 loop: CASSLTSATQETQYF. CDR3 sequence (DNA): TGTGCCAGCAGCTTAACTAGCGCGACCCAAGAGACCCAGTACTTC.

This clonotype has at least ten counts. V usage is TRBV20-1 and J usage is TRBJ1-6; 8 bases map to TRBD1. The ends lost 4 bases at V and 10 bases at J; junction bases unmatched: 3. The germline V gene has CDR1 DFQATT and CDR2 SNEGSKA (reference sequence). This CDR3 is built from 12 residues. CDR3 nucleotides: TGCAGTGCTACGACAGGGGACTCACCCCTCCACTTT. Amino acids: CSATTGDSPLHF.

This clonotype has a count of ten or more. The chain uses TRBV7-2 and TRBJ1-2; D gene unclear. The CDR3 is 13 residues long. The germline V gene encodes CDR1 SGHTA and CDR2 FQGNSA. Trimming pared 6 bases from V and 6 bases from J, leaving 14 bases between. CDR3 DNA sequence: TGTGCCAGCAGACAAAGGGTTTTAGATGGCTACACCTTC. It encodes CASRQRVLDGYTF. Together with reference TRBV7-2 and TRBJ1-2, the CDR3 gives the full variable domain: GAGVSQSPSNKVTEKGKDVELRCDPISGHTALYWYRQSLGQGLEFLIYFQGNSAPDKSGLPSDRFSAERTGGSVSTLTIQRTQQEDSAVYLCASRQRVLDGYTFGSGTRLTVV.

This clonotype was recorded at least ten times. The rearrangement links TRBV28 to TRBJ2-7, with TRBD1 matching 10 bases. The germline V gene has CDR1 MDHEN and CDR2 SYDVKM. With V trimmed by 6 bases and J by 3 bases, 5 bases remained unmatched. This CDR3 has 14 residues. The CDR3 bases are TGTGCCAGCAGAGTGACAGGGGGCGGCTACGAGCAGTACTTC. It codes for CASRVTGGGYEQYF.

This clonotype was detected ten times or more. CDR3 sequence: CASSLEAGAGNTIYF. The CDR3 nucleotides read TGTGCCAGCAGCTTAGAGGCTGGGGCTGGAAACACCATATATTTT. This chain links TRBV7-9 with TRBJ1-3; D uncertain. CDR1 and CDR2 from the germline V gene are SEHNR and FQNEAQ (reference sequence). The germline V and J ends were trimmed by 1 base and 2 bases, with 9 bases remaining between them. The length of the CDR3 is 15 residues. The full variable domain, completed using reference TRBV7-9 and TRBJ1-3, is DTGVSQNPRHKITKRGQNVTFRCDPISEHNRLYWYRQTLGQGPEFLTYFQNEAQLEKSRLLSDRFSAERPKGSFSTLEIQRTEQGDSAMYLCASSLEAGAGNTIYFGEGSWLTVV.